This T cell receptor beta chain was identified during a study of blood T cells in healthy people across ages. This clonotype was counted between two and nine times. Next came a second PCR, run for about 7 to 12 cycles, which used a sample-barcoded 5' primer along with a J-beta primer mix. TCRdb used MiXCR to reprocess the 5' RACE reads, holding one entry per CDR3 protein. This table has a few hundred thousand distinct CDR3 sequences, about 26% appearing once. This clonotype was obtained from a woman between 65 and 79 years old in good health. Source material: blood.

The CDR3, as DNA: TGCAGCGTTGAAGCCCTAAGACACGGCCAAGAGACCCAGTACTTC. This encodes CSVEALRHGQETQYF. This chain joins TRBV29-1 and TRBJ2-5; no definite D call. In germline, CDR1 is SQVTM, CDR2 ANQGSEA. Trimming cost V 1 base and J 1 base, with 13 bases left between them. The CDR3 length is 15 residues.